The T cell receptor (beta chain) described here comes from a study of T cells in Graves' hyperthyroidism and ophthalmopathy. The wider study: Once the initial diagnosis was made, peripheral blood was obtained before any treatment.

Only a few counts were recorded for this clonotype. In making diagnoses, clinical symptoms, serum thyroxine and TRAb, thyroid ultrasound and orbital computed tomography were all used. What was amplified from RNA transcripts were TCR beta CDR3 regions. Using the HTBI primer set, a first-round RT-PCR was run on the TCR CDR3. TCRdb called the multiplex PCR reads again in MiXCR, with one record for every CDR3 protein. This table holds 600,000 or so distinct CDR3 sequences, around 15% found once. V gave up 4 bases and J gave up 5 bases; unmatched junction bases: 7. This CDR3 is built from 13 residues. Germline CDR1 is SQVTM and CDR2 is ANQGSEA.

Material for sequencing was blood. The receptor was derived from a woman in her thirties with Graves' hyperthyroidism. The chain carries TRBV29-1 and TRBJ2-5; 7 bases align to TRBD1. In DNA, the CDR3 is TGCAGCGTTGGGAAGGGGGCGGGCGAGACCCAGTACTTC. Translation gives CSVGKGAGETQYF.